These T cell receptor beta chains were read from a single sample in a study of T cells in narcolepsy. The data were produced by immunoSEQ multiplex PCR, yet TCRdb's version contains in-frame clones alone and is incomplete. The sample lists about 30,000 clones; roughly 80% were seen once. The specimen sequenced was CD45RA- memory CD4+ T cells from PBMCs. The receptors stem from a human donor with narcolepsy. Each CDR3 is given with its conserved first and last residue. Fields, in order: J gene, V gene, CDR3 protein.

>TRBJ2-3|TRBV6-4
CASSDSRGARDTQYF
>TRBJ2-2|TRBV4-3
CASSHLGGRSIGELFF
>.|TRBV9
CASSVGSSMGEQYF
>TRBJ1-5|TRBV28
CAIQGYSNQPQHF
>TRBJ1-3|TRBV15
CATSRLGRTGNTIYF
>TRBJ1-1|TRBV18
CASSPPRQGEAEAFF
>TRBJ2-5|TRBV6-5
CASSYSETQYF
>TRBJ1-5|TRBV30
CAWIDLCRKGPQKFYSNQPQHF
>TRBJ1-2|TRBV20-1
CSASTMDGYTF
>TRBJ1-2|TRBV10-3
CAISENRVYGYTF
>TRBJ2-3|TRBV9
CASSVGRVEDTQYF
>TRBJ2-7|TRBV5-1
CASSLGGPGSVEQYF
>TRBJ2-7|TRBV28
CASSLRRQNPTYEQYF
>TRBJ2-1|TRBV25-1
CASSGAETVNEQFF
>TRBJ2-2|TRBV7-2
CASSFRQGPGELFF
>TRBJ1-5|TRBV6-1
CASCSERRQPQHF
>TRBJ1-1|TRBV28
CASSDFMRARMSTEAFF
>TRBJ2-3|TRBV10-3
CAITTSGFTDTQYF
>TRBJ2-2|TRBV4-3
CASSHVAGRGELFF
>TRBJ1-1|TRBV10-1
CASSESRGITEAFF
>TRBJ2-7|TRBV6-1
CASSEAQGGRYYEQYF
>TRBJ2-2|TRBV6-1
CASKPGRGLSGELFF
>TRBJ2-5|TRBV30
CAWRSLGGAQEQYF
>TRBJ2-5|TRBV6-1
CASSELRAGGPGETQYF
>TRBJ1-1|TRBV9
CASSQLVNTEAFF
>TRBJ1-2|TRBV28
CASRWGSYGYTF
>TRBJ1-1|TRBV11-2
CASSLDRQTKGSAFF
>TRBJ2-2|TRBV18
CARSPSSGRLARDTGELFF
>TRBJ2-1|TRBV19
CASTSDRSSYNEQFF
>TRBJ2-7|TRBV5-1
CASSSGGQGFYEQYF
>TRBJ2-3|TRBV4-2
CASSQESSSSARGDTQYF
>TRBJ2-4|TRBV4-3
CASSHPGVNIQYF
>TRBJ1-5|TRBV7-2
CASSSGWGRPQHF
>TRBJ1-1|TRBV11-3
CASSSRGTANTEAFF
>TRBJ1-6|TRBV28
CASLAQHNSPLHF
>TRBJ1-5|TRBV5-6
CASSLRMGQGRNQPQHF
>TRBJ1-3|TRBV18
CASSNRRIRSGNTIYF
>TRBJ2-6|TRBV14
CASSPTGSGANVLTF
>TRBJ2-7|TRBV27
CASSSAIEQYF
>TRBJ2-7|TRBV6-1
CASRWTGSLQEQYF
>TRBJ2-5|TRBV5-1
CASSSIGETQYF